Following are 8 T cell receptor beta chains from one sample sequenced in a study of blood T cell repertoires in COVID-19. Produced via immunoSEQ multiplex PCR; TCRdb's table is partial and in-frame only. The sample consists of about 100,000 clones, roughly 85% of them appearing once. Sequenced input: peripheral blood. The receptors were sampled from a human donor in a cohort sampled during active COVID-19.

The CDR3 loop reads CASSLTTGGSYF. The CDR3 DNA is TGTGCCAGCAGTTTAACGACAGGGGGTTCGTACTTC. V gene TRBV28 combines with J gene TRBJ2-4; the match to TRBD1 covers 9 bases. The V segment lost 2 bases and the J segment 15 bases; nucleotides outside the gene matches: 5. CDR1 MDHEN and CDR2 SYDVKM come from the germline V gene. The CDR3 length is 12 residues.

The chain carries TRBV7-9 and TRBJ2-7; TRBD2 matches 8 bases. The CDR3 totals 13 residues. With V trimmed by 4 bases and J by 7 bases, 6 bases remained unmatched. CDR1 and CDR2 (germline): SEHNR, FQNEAQ (reference sequence). The CDR3 DNA is TGTGCCAGCAGCTCCCCGGGACTAGTGGAGCAGTACTTC. Amino acids: CASSSPGLVEQYF. Drawing the rest from reference TRBV7-9 and TRBJ2-7, the complete variable domain is DTGVSQNPRHKITKRGQNVTFRCDPISEHNRLYWYRQTLGQGPEFLTYFQNEAQLEKSRLLSDRFSAERPKGSFSTLEIQRTEQGDSAMYLCASSSPGLVEQYFGPGTRLTVT.

This chain links TRBV11-2 with TRBJ2-3; D call uncertain. Germline CDR1 SGHAT, CDR2 FQNNGV. The CDR3 runs to 14 residues. The germline V and J ends were trimmed by 5 bases and 0 bases, with 9 bases remaining between them. CDR3 DNA: TGTGCCAGCAGCCTTGACTGGAGCACAGATACGCAGTATTTT. Its translation: CASSLDWSTDTQYF.

The gene calls are TRBV29-1 and TRBJ1-2; D is possibly TRBD1 (5 bases). V lost 4 bases and J 7 bases, leaving 16 bases between the germline ends. The CDR3 is 13 residues long. Germline assignment: CDR1 SQVTM and CDR2 ANQGSEA. The CDR3 DNA follows: TGCAGCGTTGGCCCCAGGGCAGAAGGTGGCTACACCTTC. It codes for CSVGPRAEGGYTF.

V gene TRBV3-1 (or the pseudogene TRBV3-2) combines with J gene TRBJ2-7; D is ambiguous. CDR3 length: 14 residues. Trimming removed 1 base from V and 6 bases from J, with 13 bases in between. Germline lookup yields CDR1 LGHDT and CDR2 YNNKEL (reference sequence). This CDR3 is CASSQGRSIGEQYF. Here the CDR3 DNA reads TGTGCCAGCAGCCAAGGGAGAAGCATCGGCGAGCAGTACTTC.

V usage is TRBV21-1 and J usage is TRBJ2-3; the table assigns TRBD2, which was not confirmed against the DNA. TRBV21-1 represents a pseudogene. The CDR3 runs 16 residues. DNA of the CDR3: TGTGCCAGCAGCAAATGCCCAGCGGGGCCCACAGATACGCAGTATTTT. Its protein is CASSKCPAGPTDTQYF.

This chain uses TRBV11-2 with TRBJ2-1; tentative D call: TRBD2 (5 bases). The CDR3 is 14 amino acids. Germline assignment: CDR1 SGHAT and CDR2 FQNNGV. V was shortened by 1 base and J by 4 bases, with 8 bases between the two germline ends. The DNA for the CDR3 is TGTGCCAGCAGCTTAGGGGTAGCGTACAATGAGCAGTTCTTC. Residues: CASSLGVAYNEQFF. The full variable domain, rest sourced from reference TRBV11-2 and TRBJ2-1, is EAGVAQSPRYKIIEKRQSVAFWCNPISGHATLYWYQQILGQGPKLLIQFQNNGVVDDSQLPKDRFSAERLKGVDSTLKIQPAKLEDSAVYLCASSLGVAYNEQFFGPGTRLTVL.

The table lists this clone with a few counts. V usage is TRBV19 and J usage is TRBJ1-2, with 12 bases matching TRBD1. The germline CDR1 and CDR2 sequences are LNHDA and SQIVND (reference sequence). Trimming removed 9 bases from V and 4 bases from J; junction bases left unmatched: 9. The CDR3 runs 15 residues. CDR3 in amino acids: CARQILGQGAYGYTF. The CDR3 region has the DNA TGTGCCAGGCAAATACTGGGACAGGGGGCCTATGGCTACACCTTC.